These 27 T cell receptor beta chains share one sample of origin, sequenced in a study of neoadjuvant nivolumab and ipilimumab in lung cancer. Produced via immunoSEQ multiplex PCR; TCRdb's table is partial and in-frame only. The sample carries under 4,500 clones, 70% to 85% recorded once. The sample here was peripheral blood, taken after neoadjuvant nivolumab, alone or with ipilimumab, at or shortly before surgery. These receptors came from an adult with non-small cell lung cancer.

This CDR3 reads CASSTSDSAGNTIYF. CDR3 nucleotides: TGTGCCAGTAGTACCTCGGACAGCGCAGGAAACACCATATATTTT. This chain links TRBV19 with TRBJ1-3, with D maybe TRBD1 (6 bases). This CDR3 region has 15 residues. V was trimmed by 4 bases and J by 4 bases, leaving 14 bases between them. Looked up from germline, CDR1 is LNHDA and CDR2 is SQIVND (reference sequence).

This clone came up once. In the same sample, other DNA sequences code for this CDR3. CDR3 sequence reads: CATSRDGQGYYGYTF. The CDR3 region has the DNA TGTGCCACCAGCAGAGACGGGCAGGGATACTATGGCTACACCTTC. The chain uses TRBV15 and TRBJ1-2; the D gene is possibly TRBD1 (5 bases). CDR3 length: 15 amino acids. Germline values: CDR1 LNHNV, CDR2 YYDKDF (reference sequence). V was clipped by 0 bases and J by 3 bases, with 11 bases between them.

This clone appeared a few times. This sequence joins TRBV30 and TRBJ1-5, with 9 nucleotides matching TRBD1. The CDR3 sequence is 13 residues long. From germline, CDR1 is GTSNPN and CDR2 SVGIG (reference sequence). With V trimmed by 5 bases and J by 3 bases, 2 bases remained unmatched. CDR3 in amino acids: CAWGDRDNQPQHF. The CDR3, as DNA: TGTGCCTGGGGGGACAGGGACAATCAGCCCCAGCATTTT.

This chain connects TRBV9 to TRBJ2-3; 8 positions agree with TRBD2. The trim removed 3 bases at V and 3 bases at J, leaving 3 bases unmatched. CDR3 size: 14 residues. Germline CDR1 and CDR2: SGDLS and YYNGEE. DNA of the CDR3: TGTGCCAGCAGCGCTAGACTAGCGACAGATACGCAGTATTTT. Its translation is CASSARLATDTQYF.

The V gene is TRBV15, the J gene TRBJ2-7, with 10 nucleotides matching TRBD1. Looked up from germline, CDR1 is LNHNV and CDR2 is YYDKDF (reference sequence). The V segment lost 4 bases and the J segment 2 bases; nucleotides outside the gene matches: 11. The CDR3 extends over 17 amino acids. CDR3 in amino acids: CATSIVSGTGVTYEQYF. The DNA for the CDR3 is TGTGCCACCAGCATAGTAAGTGGGACAGGGGTTACCTACGAGCAGTACTTC.

The CDR3 nucleotides are TGTGCCAGCAGCTTAGTAGGGGGGGGAGATACGCAGTATTTT. This gives the protein CASSLVGGGDTQYF. The chain uses TRBV7-2 and TRBJ2-3; TRBD2 might be the D (7 bases). The germline V gene has CDR1 SGHTA and CDR2 FQGNSA. The CDR3 is made up of 14 amino acids. V shed 1 base and J shed 5 bases, with 10 bases lying between them. Drawing the rest from reference TRBV7-2 and TRBJ2-3, the complete variable domain is GAGVSQSPSNKVTEKGKDVELRCDPISGHTALYWYRQSLGQGLEFLIYFQGNSAPDKSGLPSDRFSAERTGGSVSTLTIQRTQQEDSAVYLCASSLVGGGDTQYFGPGTRLTVL.

The genes are TRBV5-1 and TRBJ2-3; no reliable D call. There are 14 residues in the CDR3. CDR1 is SGHRS and CDR2 is YFSETQ in the germline V gene. Trimming stripped 0 bases from V and 11 bases from J, with 16 bases between. CDR3 bases: TGCGCCAGCAGCTTGGGTGGCCTAGGTGCTGGGCAGTATTTT. Encoded protein: CASSLGGLGAGQYF.

This clone came up once. The CDR3, as DNA: TGCGCCAGCAGCTTATCAGGTGTAGGGGCTTACAATGAGCAGTTCTTC. Translation gives CASSLSGVGAYNEQFF. The rearrangement joins TRBV5-1 to TRBJ2-1; D possibly corresponds to TRBD1 (5 bases). Germline CDR1 is SGHRS and CDR2 is YFSETQ. CDR3 length: 16 amino acids. Trimming removed 2 bases at V and 4 bases at J, with 16 bases between.

The chain employs TRBV27 and TRBJ2-6; possibly TRBD1 for D (5 bases). The CDR3 spans 17 residues. Germline CDR1 is MNHEY and CDR2 is SMNVEV (reference sequence). With 7 bases removed from V and 2 bases from J, the gap between germline ends came to 18 bases. The CDR3 sequence: CASTPGHLGTGANVLTF. CDR3 bases: TGTGCCAGCACTCCAGGGCACCTAGGGACTGGGGCCAACGTCCTGACTTTC.

The chain combines TRBV30 with TRBJ1-2; possible D gene TRBD1, 6 bases. The CDR3 sequence is 18 residues long. The ends were cut back, 4 bases at V and 8 bases at J, with 32 bases in the middle. CDR1 is GTSNPN, CDR2 SVGIG, per germline (reference sequence). CDR3 loop: CAWTRDTPTYQGKHGYTF. Here the CDR3 DNA reads TGTGCCTGGACCCGGGACACACCGACCTATCAGGGGAAGCACGGCTACACCTTC. The variable domain in full, with the rest retrieved from reference TRBV30 and TRBJ1-2, is SQTIHQWPATLVQPVGSPLSLECTVEGTSNPNLYWYRQAAGRGLQLLFYSVGIGQISSEVPQNLSASRPQDRQFILSSKKLLLSDSGFYLCAWTRDTPTYQGKHGYTFGSGTRLTVV.

The rearrangement links TRBV28 to TRBJ1-1; the D is unclear. Trimming removed 4 bases at V and 4 bases at J, with 13 bases between. This CDR3 has 14 residues. Germline V gives CDR1 MDHEN, CDR2 SYDVKM. The CDR3 spells CASSSSGSGTEAFF. CDR3 bases: TGTGCCAGCAGTTCCTCGGGATCAGGCACTGAAGCTTTCTTT.

The rearrangement uses TRBV7-6 and TRBJ2-1, with a possible D match to TRBD2 (6 bases). Germline V gene lookup returns CDR1 SGHVS and CDR2 FNYEAQ. The CDR3 consists of 16 residues. V was clipped by 5 bases and J by 7 bases, with 21 bases between them. The CDR3 sequence: CASSPIVGGKFNEQFF. CDR3 DNA: TGTGCCAGCAGCCCTATAGTGGGAGGCAAGTTTAATGAGCAGTTCTTC.

The V call is TRBV7-6, the J call TRBJ1-1, with D unresolved. Deletions cut 2 bases from V and 5 bases from J, with 12 bases between. CDR1 is SGHVS and CDR2 is FNYEAQ in the germline V gene. The CDR3 consists of 14 residues. CDR3 residues: CASSLLDAGTEAFF. In DNA, the CDR3 is TGTGCCAGCAGCTTATTGGATGCTGGGACTGAAGCTTTCTTT.

The V and J genes are TRBV27 and TRBJ1-2, with 11 bases identical to TRBD1. Germline V gene sequence: CDR1 MNHEY, CDR2 SMNVEV (reference sequence). V was clipped by 5 bases and J by 5 bases; unmatched bases: 4. The CDR3 totals 14 residues. For the CDR3, the DNA is TGTGCCAGCAGTACGGGGACAGGGGGATATGGCTACACCTTC. Protein product: CASSTGTGGYGYTF.

This clone was detected once. The chain couples TRBV29-1 to TRBJ1-1, with D tentatively TRBD1 (6 bases). There are 15 residues in the CDR3. Germline-derived CDR1 and CDR2 are SQVTM and ANQGSEA. The V end lost 6 bases, the J end lost 6 bases, and 23 bases lay between the germline ends. CDR3 protein: CSVRTPGHLIAEAFF. The CDR3 coding sequence is TGCAGCGTGAGGACCCCGGGACACCTGATCGCTGAAGCTTTCTTT. The complete variable domain, with remaining parts taken from reference TRBV29-1 and TRBJ1-1, reads SAVISQKPSRDICQRGTSLTIQCQVDSQVTMMFWYRQQPGQSLTLIATANQGSEATYESGFVIDKFPISRPNLTFSTLTVSNMSPEDSSIYLCSVRTPGHLIAEAFFGQGTRLTVV.

V usage is TRBV10-3 and J usage is TRBJ2-3; 9 nucleotides match TRBD1. Trimming at V came to 4 bases and at J to 4 bases, leaving 3 bases not matched to a gene. The germline gives CDR1 ENHRY, CDR2 SYGVKD. This CDR3 has 14 amino acids. The CDR3 is CAISVGQGPDTQYF. DNA of the CDR3: TGTGCCATCAGTGTGGGACAGGGACCAGATACGCAGTATTTT.

The CDR3 loop reads CASSQNTEAFF. The CDR3 nucleotides are TGTGCCAGCAGTCAGAACACTGAAGCTTTCTTT. V and J are TRBV5-5 and TRBJ1-1; D is unclear. The CDR3 totals 11 residues. V shed 5 bases and J shed 1 base, with 3 bases lying between them. From germline, CDR1 is SGHKS and CDR2 YYEKEE (reference sequence). Supplemented by reference TRBV5-5 and TRBJ1-1, the full variable domain reads DAGVTQSPTHLIKTRGQQVTLRCSPISGHKSVSWYQQVLGQGPQFIFQYYEKEERGRGNFPDRFSARQFPNYSSELNVNALLLGDSALYLCASSQNTEAFFGQGTRLTVV.

The chain employs TRBV7-2 and TRBJ1-1; D unresolved. Looked up from germline, CDR1 is SGHTA and CDR2 is FQGNSA. Trimming took off 5 bases at V and 6 bases at J, with 16 bases between the two ends. The CDR3 is 14 amino acids. CDR3 sequence: CASSARRRDSEAFF. As DNA, the CDR3 is TGTGCCAGCAGCGCCCGAAGGCGCGACTCTGAAGCTTTCTTT.

A remark on this clone: One end of the junction fails to match germline, which may point to a read error. The rearrangement joins TRBV23-1 to TRBJ2-7, with TRBD2 identical over 12 bases. TRBV23-1 is treated as an ORF (open reading frame) with a function not yet certain. The CDR3 contains 11 residues. In DNA, the CDR3 is TGCGCCAGCAGTCCTCTAGCGGGAGGGCGCTTC. It encodes CASSPLAGGRF.

The chain couples TRBV5-1 to TRBJ1-1; D perhaps matches TRBD1 (5 bases). This CDR3 is built from 13 residues. Germline V gene lookup returns CDR1 SGHRS and CDR2 YFSETQ. V was pared by 1 base and J by 4 bases, with 8 bases between. In nucleotides, the CDR3 is TGCGCCAGCAGCTTGACCACAGGCACTGAAGCTTTCTTT. Protein product: CASSLTTGTEAFF.

The chain links TRBV5-1 to TRBJ1-3; D ambiguous. Trimming removed 1 base from V and 2 bases from J, with 4 bases in between. Germline V gene lookup returns CDR1 SGHRS and CDR2 YFSETQ. The length of the CDR3 is 13 residues. CDR3 loop: CASSLTAGNTIYF. The CDR3 nucleotides are TGCGCCAGCAGCTTGACAGCTGGAAACACCATATATTTT.

V and J are TRBV14 and TRBJ1-6; D remains ambiguous. The V and J ends lost 2 bases and 6 bases respectively, with 5 bases between them. The CDR3 has 13 amino acids. CDR1 is SGHDN, CDR2 FVKESK, per germline. The CDR3, as DNA: TGTGCCAGCAGCCAACGGAGTAATTCACCCCTCCACTTT. Translating it yields CASSQRSNSPLHF.

This sequence joins TRBV7-2 and TRBJ2-1; TRBD1 aligns across 8 bases. V shed 0 bases, J shed 5 bases, and the junction held 6 bases outside the gene matches. The CDR3 sequence is 16 residues long. CDR1 SGHTA and CDR2 FQGNSA come from the germline V gene. The CDR3 coding sequence is TGTGCCAGCAGCTTAGCCGGGACAGGTTTTGACAATGAGCAGTTCTTC. Its protein is CASSLAGTGFDNEQFF.

This chain connects TRBV4-2 to TRBJ2-1; 10 bases are a match to TRBD2. The junction had 2 bases not matched to a gene; V was cut back by 0 bases and J by 9 bases. CDR1 is LGHNA, CDR2 YNFKEQ, per germline. The CDR3 covers 14 residues. As DNA, the CDR3 is TGTGCCAGCAGCCAAGATAAGCGGGGGGGTGAGCAGTTCTTC. Its translation: CASSQDKRGGEQFF.

In the case of this clone: At one of its ends the junction is not consistent with the germline gene, which may arise from a read error. The rearrangement uses TRBV7-7 and TRBJ2-2; TRBD1 matches 10 bases. The length of the CDR3 is 14 residues. The germline V gene has CDR1 SSHAT and CDR2 FNYEAQ (reference sequence). CDR3: CASSRDRGTGELFF. CDR3 DNA sequence: TGTGCTAGCAGCCGGGACAGGGGTACCGGGGAGCTGTTTTTT.

The CDR3 sequence is CASSFELAPYNEQFF. In nucleotides, the CDR3 is TGTGCCAGCAGCTTTGAACTAGCTCCGTACAATGAGCAGTTCTTC. The V and J genes are TRBV12-1 and TRBJ2-1; the table gives TRBD2 as D, unverified against the DNA. TRBV12-1 is a documented pseudogene. CDR3 size: 15 residues.

In its sample, this clone was seen a few times. This sequence joins TRBV30 and TRBJ1-1; 7 bases align to TRBD1. This CDR3 spans 12 amino acids. In germline, CDR1 is GTSNPN, CDR2 SVGIG (reference sequence). V shed 2 bases, J shed 12 bases, and the junction held 9 bases outside the gene matches. The CDR3 spells CAWSPRQGVTFF. The CDR3 DNA sequence: TGTGCCTGGAGTCCCCGACAGGGTGTAACTTTCTTT.